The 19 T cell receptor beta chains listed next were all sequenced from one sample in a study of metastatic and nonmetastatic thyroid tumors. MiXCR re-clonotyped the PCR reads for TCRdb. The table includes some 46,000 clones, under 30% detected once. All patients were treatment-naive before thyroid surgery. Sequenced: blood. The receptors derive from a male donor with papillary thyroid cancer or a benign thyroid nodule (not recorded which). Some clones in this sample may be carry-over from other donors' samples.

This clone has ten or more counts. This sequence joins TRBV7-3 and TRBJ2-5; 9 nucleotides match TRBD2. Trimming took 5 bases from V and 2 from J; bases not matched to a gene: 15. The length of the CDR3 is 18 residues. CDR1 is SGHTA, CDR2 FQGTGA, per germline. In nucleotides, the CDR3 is TGTGCCAGCAGCCATGAACCCAGAGCTAGCGGGGCACAAGAGACCCAGTACTTC. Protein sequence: CASSHEPRASGAQETQYF.

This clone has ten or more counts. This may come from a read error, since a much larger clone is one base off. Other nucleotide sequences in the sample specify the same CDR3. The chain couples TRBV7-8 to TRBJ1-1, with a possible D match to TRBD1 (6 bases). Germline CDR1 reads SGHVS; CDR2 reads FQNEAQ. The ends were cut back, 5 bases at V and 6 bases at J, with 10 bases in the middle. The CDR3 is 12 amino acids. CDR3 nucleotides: TGTGCCAGCAGCCAAGGGGGGCCTGAAGCTTTCTTT. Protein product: CASSQGGPEAFF.

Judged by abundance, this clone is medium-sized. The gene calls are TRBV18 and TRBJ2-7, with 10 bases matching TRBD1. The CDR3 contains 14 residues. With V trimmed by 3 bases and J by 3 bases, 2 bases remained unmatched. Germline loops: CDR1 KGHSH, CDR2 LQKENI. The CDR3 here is CASSPGQGHYEQYF. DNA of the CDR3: TGTGCCAGCTCACCGGGACAGGGGCACTACGAGCAGTACTTC. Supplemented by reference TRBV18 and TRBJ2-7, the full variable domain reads NAGVMQNPRHLVRRRGQEARLRCSPMKGHSHVYWYRQLPEEGLKFMVYLQKENIIDESGMPKERFSAEFPKEGPSILRIQQVVRGDSAAYFCASSPGQGHYEQYFGPGTRLTVT.

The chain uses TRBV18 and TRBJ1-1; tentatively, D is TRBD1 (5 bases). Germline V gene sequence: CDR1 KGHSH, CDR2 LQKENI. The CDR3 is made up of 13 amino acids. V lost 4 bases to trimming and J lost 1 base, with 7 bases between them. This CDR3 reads CASSLGGNTEAFF. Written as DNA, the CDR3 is TGTGCCAGCTCACTTGGGGGGAACACTGAAGCTTTCTTT.

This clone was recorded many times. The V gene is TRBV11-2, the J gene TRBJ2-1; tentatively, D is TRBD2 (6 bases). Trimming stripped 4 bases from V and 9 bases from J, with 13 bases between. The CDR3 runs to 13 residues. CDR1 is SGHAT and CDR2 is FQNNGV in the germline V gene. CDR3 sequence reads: CASSSGSQGEQFF. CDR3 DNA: TGTGCCAGCAGCTCCGGGAGTCAGGGTGAGCAGTTCTTC.

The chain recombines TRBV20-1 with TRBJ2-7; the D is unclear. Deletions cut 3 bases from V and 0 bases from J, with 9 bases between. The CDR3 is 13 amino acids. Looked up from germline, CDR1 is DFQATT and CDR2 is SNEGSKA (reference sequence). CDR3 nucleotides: TGCAGTGCTAGCGAGGTTGGCTCCTACGAGCAGTACTTC. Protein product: CSASEVGSYEQYF.

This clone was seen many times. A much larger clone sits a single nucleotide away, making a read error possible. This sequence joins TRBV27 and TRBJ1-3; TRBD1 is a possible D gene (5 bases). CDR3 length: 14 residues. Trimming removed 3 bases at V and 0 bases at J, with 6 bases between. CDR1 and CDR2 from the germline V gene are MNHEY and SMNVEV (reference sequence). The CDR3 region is CASSLGDSGNTIYF. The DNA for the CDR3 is TGTGCCAGCAGTTTGGGGGACTCTGGAAACACCATATATTTT.

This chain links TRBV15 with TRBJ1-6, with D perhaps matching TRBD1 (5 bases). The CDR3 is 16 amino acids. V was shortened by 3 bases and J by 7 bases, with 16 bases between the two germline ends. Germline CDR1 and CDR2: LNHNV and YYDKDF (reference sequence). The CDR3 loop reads CATSREGSGGNSPLHF. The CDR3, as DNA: TGTGCCACCAGCAGGGAGGGCAGTGGGGGAAATTCACCCCTCCACTTT.

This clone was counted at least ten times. The CDR3 DNA reads TGTGCCAGCAGCCCAAGGGTTCCGGGGGCGGCTGGGGCCAACGTCCTGACTTTC. This encodes CASSPRVPGAAGANVLTF. The V call is TRBV6-5, the J call TRBJ2-6, with D perhaps assigned TRBD1 or TRBD2 (6 bases each). Deletions cut 6 bases from V and 2 bases from J, with 20 bases between. Germline V gene sequence: CDR1 MNHEY, CDR2 SVGAGI. This CDR3 contains 18 residues.

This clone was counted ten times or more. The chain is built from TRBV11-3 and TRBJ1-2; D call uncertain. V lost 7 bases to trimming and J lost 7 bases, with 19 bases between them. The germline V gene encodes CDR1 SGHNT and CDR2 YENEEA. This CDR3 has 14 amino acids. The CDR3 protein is CASTATVGTSGYTF. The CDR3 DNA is TGTGCCAGCACCGCCACAGTCGGCACTAGTGGCTACACCTTC.

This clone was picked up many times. For the CDR3, the DNA is TGTGCCAGCTCGTTGGGACAGAAAGAGACCCAGTACTTC. Residues: CASSLGQKETQYF. V usage is TRBV18 and J usage is TRBJ2-5; 7 positions match TRBD1. The CDR3 runs 13 residues. Germline lookup yields CDR1 KGHSH and CDR2 LQKENI. V lost 6 bases and J lost 3; bases outside the gene matches: 4.

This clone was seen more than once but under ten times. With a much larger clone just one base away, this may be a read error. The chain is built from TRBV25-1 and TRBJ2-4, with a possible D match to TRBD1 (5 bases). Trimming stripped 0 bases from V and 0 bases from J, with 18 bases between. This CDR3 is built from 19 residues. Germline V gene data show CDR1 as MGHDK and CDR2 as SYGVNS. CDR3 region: CASSEYDLQVGVAKNIQYF. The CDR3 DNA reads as TGTGCCAGCAGTGAATACGACCTACAGGTAGGGGTAGCCAAAAACATTCAGTACTTC. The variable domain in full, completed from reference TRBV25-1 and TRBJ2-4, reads EADIYQTPRYLVIGTGKKITLECSQTMGHDKMYWYQQDPGMELHLIHYSYGVNSTEKGDLSSESTVSRIRTEHFPLTLESARPSHTSQYLCASSEYDLQVGVAKNIQYFGAGTRLSVL.

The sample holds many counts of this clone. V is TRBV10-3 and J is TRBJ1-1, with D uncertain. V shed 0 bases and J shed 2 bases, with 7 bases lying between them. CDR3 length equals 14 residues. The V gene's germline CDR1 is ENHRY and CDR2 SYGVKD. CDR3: CAISESLVNTEAFF. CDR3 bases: TGTGCCATCAGTGAGTCATTGGTAAACACTGAAGCTTTCTTT.

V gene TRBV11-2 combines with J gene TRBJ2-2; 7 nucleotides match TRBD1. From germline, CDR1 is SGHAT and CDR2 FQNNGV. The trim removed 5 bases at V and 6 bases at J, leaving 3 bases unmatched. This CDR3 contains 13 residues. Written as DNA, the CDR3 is TGTGCCAGCAGCCCAGACAGGGCCGGGGAGCTGTTTTTT. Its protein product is CASSPDRAGELFF.

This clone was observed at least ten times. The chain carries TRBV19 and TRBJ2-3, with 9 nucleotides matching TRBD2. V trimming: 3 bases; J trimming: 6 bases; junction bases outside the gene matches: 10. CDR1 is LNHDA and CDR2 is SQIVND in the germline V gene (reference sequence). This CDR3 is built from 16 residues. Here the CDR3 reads CASSIAGGRALDTQYF. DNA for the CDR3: TGTGCCAGTAGTATTGCGGGCGGGAGGGCCCTCGATACGCAGTATTTT.

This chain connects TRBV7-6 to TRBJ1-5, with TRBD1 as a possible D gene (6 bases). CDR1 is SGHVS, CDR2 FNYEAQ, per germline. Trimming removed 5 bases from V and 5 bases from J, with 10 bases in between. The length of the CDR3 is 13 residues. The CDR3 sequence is CASSHRVDQPQHF. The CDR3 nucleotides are TGTGCCAGCAGCCACAGGGTTGATCAGCCCCAGCATTTT.

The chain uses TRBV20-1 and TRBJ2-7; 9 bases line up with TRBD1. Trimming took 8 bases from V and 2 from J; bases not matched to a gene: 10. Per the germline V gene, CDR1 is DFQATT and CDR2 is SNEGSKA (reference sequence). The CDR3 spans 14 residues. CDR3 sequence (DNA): TGCAGTTCTAAGACAACAGGGGGCCCCTACGAGCAGTACTTC. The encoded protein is CSSKTTGGPYEQYF.

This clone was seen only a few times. The chain's CDR3 is CASSLLEGNYYYHYF. As DNA, the CDR3 is TGTGCCAGCAGTTTATTGGAGGGAAACTACTACTATCATTACTTC. The rearrangement joins TRBV28 to TRBJ2-7; perhaps TRBD2 as D (6 bases). Germline assignment: CDR1 MDHEN and CDR2 SYDVKM. V was trimmed by 1 base and J by 13 bases, leaving 23 bases between them. The length of the CDR3 is 15 residues. The full variable domain, rest sourced from reference TRBV28 and TRBJ2-7, is DVKVTQSSRYLVKRTGEKVFLECVQDMDHENMFWYRQDPGLGLRLIYFSYDVKMKEKGDIPEGYSVSREKKERFSLILESASTNQTSMYLCASSLLEGNYYYHYFGPGTRLTVT.

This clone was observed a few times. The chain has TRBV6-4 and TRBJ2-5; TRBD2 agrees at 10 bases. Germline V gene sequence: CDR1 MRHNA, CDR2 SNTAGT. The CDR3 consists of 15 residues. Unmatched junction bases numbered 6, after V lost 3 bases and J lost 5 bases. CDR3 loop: CASSEQAGGRETQYF. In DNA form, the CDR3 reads TGTGCCAGCAGTGAACAAGCGGGGGGGCGTGAGACCCAGTACTTC.